This paragraph covers one T cell receptor beta chain sequence. The antigen is undetermined. CDR3 length equals 13 residues. The V and J ends lost 5 bases and 7 bases respectively, with 14 bases between them. CDR1 SGHTA and CDR2 FQGNSA come from the germline V gene. The data stem from a study of identical twins. A universal primer site was created by template switching, with the cDNA bearing unique molecular identifiers. TCRdb reprocessed the 5' RACE reads via MiXCR and lists one record per CDR3 protein. The sample consists of around 510,000 distinct CDR3 sequences, approximately 15% of them appearing once. Healthy Caucasian donors formed the entire cohort. Whole-study results and caveats: Insertion counts were lower in abundant cord blood beta clonotypes, a trend that memory repertoires did not show. Cross-sectional statistics, not tracking of the same donors, supported the conclusions.

This sample also appeared in a second study, on yellow fever vaccine responses in identical twins.

Material: CD4+ T cells sorted from blood. This clonotype originated in a woman between 18 and 30 years old in good health. This chain connects TRBV7-2 to TRBJ1-2; the D is unclear. CDR3 protein: CASSLSPMGGYTF. CDR3 DNA sequence: TGTGCCAGCAGCCTCAGTCCCATGGGTGGCTACACCTTC.